This T cell receptor (beta chain) was captured in a study of T cells in Graves' hyperthyroidism and ophthalmopathy. Study-wide results and limits: Ophthalmopathy onset followed model prediction by a median roughly six months. A model of 13 V-J pairs discriminated ophthalmopathy from stable hyperthyroidism. The blood repertoire included most of the expanded thyroid clonotypes above 0.001.

The CDR3 length is 14 residues. The germline V gene has CDR1 SEHNR and CDR2 FQNEAQ (reference sequence). The ends were cut back, 5 bases at V and 9 bases at J, with 14 bases in the middle. Concerning this clonotype itself: What it binds is unknown.

The source material, RNA transcripts, was used to amplify TCR beta CDR3 regions. First-round RT-PCR targeting the TCR CDR3 was performed with the HTBI primer set. Each CDR3 protein gets one entry after TCRdb re-called the multiplex PCR reads with MiXCR. The data show around 620,000 distinct CDR3 sequences, approximately 44% seen once. Sequenced sample: peripheral blood or thyroid tissue (not recorded which). The J gene is TRBJ1-6, the V gene TRBV7-9; D gene ambiguous. The TCR was taken from an adult woman with Graves' disease, either hyperthyroidism or ophthalmopathy (not recorded which). Here the CDR3 reads CASSPWREGSPLHF. DNA of the CDR3: TGTGCCAGCAGCCCCTGGAGGGAGGGTTCACCCCTCCACTTT.